This T cell receptor (beta chain) is drawn from a study of blood T cell repertoires in COVID-19. Study as a whole: Sources were T cells, B-cell-depleted T cells, or PBMCs; the material itself was cDNA or gDNA.

Only a few counts were recorded for this clone. In the original workflow: Nucleated cell number was recorded as an estimate derived from reference gene primer amplification. Clones were sequenced by immunoSEQ multiplex PCR, and TCRdb holds only the in-frame ones, with some missing. V, J and clone size were drawn from that table, and D and trimming were deduced from the DNA. The repertoire holds 90,000 to 140,000 clones, with about 76% as singletons. The CDR3 loop spans 14 amino acids. The V end was cut by 2 bases, the J end by 3 bases, with 11 bases between. Per the germline V gene, CDR1 is MNHEY and CDR2 is SVGAGI.

The sample consisted of peripheral blood. This TCR was sampled from an older woman with acute or convalescent COVID-19. The chain couples TRBV6-5 to TRBJ2-7; D might be TRBD2 (5 bases). Written as DNA, the CDR3 is TGTGCCAGCAGTTACCCCGGTGCGGGCTACGAGCAGTACTTC. Protein product: CASSYPGAGYEQYF.